A single count supports the clone carrying this T cell receptor (beta chain). Generated by immunoSEQ multiplex PCR, the TCRdb table keeps only in-frame clones and is missing some. The table lists about 140,000 clones, roughly 94% of them singletons. CDR1 WSHSY and CDR2 SAAADI come from the germline V gene. V dropped 0 bases and J dropped 3 bases, with 8 bases sitting between them. CDR3 length: 14 residues. The sample originates from a study of control samples from healthy donors and cancer patients. The sequenced material came from blood. The chain couples TRBV10-2 to TRBJ1-2, with no clear D. The origin of this receptor is a man aged 35 to 55 in good health. Here the CDR3 DNA reads TGCGCCAGCAGTGAGTCAGCGGGATACTATGGCTACACCTTC. Translation gives CASSESAGYYGYTF.